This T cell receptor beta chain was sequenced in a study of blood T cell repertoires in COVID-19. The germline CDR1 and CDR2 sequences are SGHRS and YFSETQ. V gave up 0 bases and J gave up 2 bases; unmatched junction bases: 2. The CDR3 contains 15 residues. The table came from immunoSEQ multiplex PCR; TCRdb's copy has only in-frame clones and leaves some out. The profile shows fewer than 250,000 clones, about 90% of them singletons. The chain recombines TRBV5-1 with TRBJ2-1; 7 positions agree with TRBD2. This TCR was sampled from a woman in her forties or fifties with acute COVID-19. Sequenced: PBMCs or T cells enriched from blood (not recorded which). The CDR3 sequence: CASSLASGAYNEQFF. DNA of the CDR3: TGCGCCAGCAGCTTGGCTAGCGGAGCCTACAATGAGCAGTTCTTC.